This T cell receptor (beta chain) was found in a study of cytomegalovirus exposure and HLA in healthy donors. About this clone: Its antigen is still unknown.

Germline V gene sequence: CDR1 SGHRS, CDR2 YFSETQ. The CDR3 is 14 residues long. V was pared by 4 bases and J by 5 bases, with 3 bases of the junction left unmatched. 13 Jbeta primers and 60 Vbeta primers were used for the PCR. Assay: immunoSEQ multiplex PCR; the TCRdb copy retains only in-frame clones and omits some. The sample shows some 110,000 clones, and less than 4.5% sits with its ten largest clones. Study-wide findings and caveats: In terms of immune exposure information, only CMV serostatus was available. For TCR beta chains, V- and J-gene trimming was later linked to a missense DCLRE1C variant.

This TCR derives from a young man in good health and CMV-seronegative. The V gene is TRBV5-1, the J gene TRBJ2-5, with 12 bases lining up with TRBD2. The sample comprised PBMCs. CDR3 in amino acids: CASSLAGGLETQYF. CDR3 in DNA: TGCGCCAGCAGCCTAGCGGGGGGGCTGGAGACCCAGTACTTC.